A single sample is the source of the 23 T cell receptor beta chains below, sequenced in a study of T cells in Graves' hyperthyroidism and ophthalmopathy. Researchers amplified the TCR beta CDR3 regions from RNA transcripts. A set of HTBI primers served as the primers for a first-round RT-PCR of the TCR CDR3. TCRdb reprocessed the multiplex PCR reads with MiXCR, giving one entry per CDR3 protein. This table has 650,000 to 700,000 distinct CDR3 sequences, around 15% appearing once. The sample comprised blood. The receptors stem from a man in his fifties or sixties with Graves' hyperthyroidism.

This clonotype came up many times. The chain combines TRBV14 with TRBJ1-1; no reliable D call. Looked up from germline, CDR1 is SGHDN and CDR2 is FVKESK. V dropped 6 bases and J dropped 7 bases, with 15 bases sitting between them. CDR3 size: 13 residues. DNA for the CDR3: TGTGCCAGCAGAGGCGACGGATTAGTTGAAGCTTTCTTT. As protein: CASRGDGLVEAFF.

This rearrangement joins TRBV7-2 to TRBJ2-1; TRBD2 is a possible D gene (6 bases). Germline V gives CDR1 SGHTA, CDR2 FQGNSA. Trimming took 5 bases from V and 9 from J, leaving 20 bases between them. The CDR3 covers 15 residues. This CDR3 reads CASSPPAGRQAEQFF. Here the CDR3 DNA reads TGTGCCAGCAGCCCGCCGGCGGGACGGCAAGCTGAGCAGTTCTTC.

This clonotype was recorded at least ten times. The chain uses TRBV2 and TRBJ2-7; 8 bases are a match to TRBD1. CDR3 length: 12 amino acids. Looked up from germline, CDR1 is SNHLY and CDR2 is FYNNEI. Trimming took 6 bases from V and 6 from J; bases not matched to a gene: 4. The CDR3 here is CASSRTGPEQYF. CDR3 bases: TGTGCCAGCAGCCGGACAGGGCCCGAGCAGTACTTC.

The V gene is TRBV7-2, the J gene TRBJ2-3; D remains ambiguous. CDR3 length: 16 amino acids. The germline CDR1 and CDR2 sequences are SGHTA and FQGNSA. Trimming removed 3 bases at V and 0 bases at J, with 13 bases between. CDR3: CASSLGGGPSTDTQYF. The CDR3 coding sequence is TGTGCCAGCAGCTTGGGCGGTGGTCCAAGCACAGATACGCAGTATTTT. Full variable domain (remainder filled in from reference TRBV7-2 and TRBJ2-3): GAGVSQSPSNKVTEKGKDVELRCDPISGHTALYWYRQSLGQGLEFLIYFQGNSAPDKSGLPSDRFSAERTGGSVSTLTIQRTQQEDSAVYLCASSLGGGPSTDTQYFGPGTRLTVL.

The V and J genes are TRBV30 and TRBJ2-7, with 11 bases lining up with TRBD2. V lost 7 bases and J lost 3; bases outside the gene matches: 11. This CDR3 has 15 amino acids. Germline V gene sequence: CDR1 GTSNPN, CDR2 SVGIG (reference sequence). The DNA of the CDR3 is TGTGCCTTAAACCTTCTAGCGGGGGGAGTCTACGAGCAGTACTTC. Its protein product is CALNLLAGGVYEQYF.

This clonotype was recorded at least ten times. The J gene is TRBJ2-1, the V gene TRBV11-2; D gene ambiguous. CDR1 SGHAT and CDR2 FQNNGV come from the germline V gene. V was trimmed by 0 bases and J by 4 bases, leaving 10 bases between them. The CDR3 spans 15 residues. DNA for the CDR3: TGTGCCAGCAGCTTAGAAGGCCCCACATACAATGAGCAGTTCTTC. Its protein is CASSLEGPTYNEQFF.

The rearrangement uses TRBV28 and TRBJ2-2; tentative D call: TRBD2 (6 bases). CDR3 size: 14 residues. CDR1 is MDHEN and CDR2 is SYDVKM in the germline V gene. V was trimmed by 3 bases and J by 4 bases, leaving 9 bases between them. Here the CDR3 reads CASSLGGATGELFF. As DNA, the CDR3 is TGTGCCAGCAGTTTGGGGGGTGCCACCGGGGAGCTGTTTTTT. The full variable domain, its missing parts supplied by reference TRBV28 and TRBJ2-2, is DVKVTQSSRYLVKRTGEKVFLECVQDMDHENMFWYRQDPGLGLRLIYFSYDVKMKEKGDIPEGYSVSREKKERFSLILESASTNQTSMYLCASSLGGATGELFFGEGSRLTVL.

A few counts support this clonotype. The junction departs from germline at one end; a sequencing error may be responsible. The CDR3 loop reads CASSDRQHYSEQFF. CDR3 nucleotide sequence: TGTGCCAGCAGTGACCGGCAACATTACAGTGAGCAGTTCTTC. The chain recombines TRBV27 with TRBJ2-1, with D uncertain. This CDR3 has 14 residues. Germline V gives CDR1 MNHEY, CDR2 SMNVEV (reference sequence).

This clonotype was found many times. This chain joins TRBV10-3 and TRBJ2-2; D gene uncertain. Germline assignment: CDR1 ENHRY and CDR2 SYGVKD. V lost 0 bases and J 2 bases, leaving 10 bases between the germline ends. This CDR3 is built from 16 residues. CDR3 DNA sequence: TGTGCCATCAGTGAGTCGGCCGGTACTAACACCGGGGAGCTGTTTTTT. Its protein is CAISESAGTNTGELFF.

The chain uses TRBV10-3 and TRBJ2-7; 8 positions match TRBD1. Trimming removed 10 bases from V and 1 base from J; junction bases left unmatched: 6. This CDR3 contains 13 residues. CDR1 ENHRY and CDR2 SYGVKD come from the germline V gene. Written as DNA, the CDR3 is TGTGCCACCCGGGACAGGACTTCCTACGAGCAGTACTTC. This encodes CATRDRTSYEQYF.

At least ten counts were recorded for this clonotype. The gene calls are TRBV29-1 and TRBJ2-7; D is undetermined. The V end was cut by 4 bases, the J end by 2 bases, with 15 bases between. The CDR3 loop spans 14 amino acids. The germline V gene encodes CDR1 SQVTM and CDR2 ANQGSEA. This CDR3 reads CSVVVNRRTYEQYF. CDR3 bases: TGCAGCGTTGTGGTCAACCGTCGTACCTACGAGCAGTACTTC.

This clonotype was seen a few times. In nucleotides, the CDR3 is TGTGCCAGTAGTATTCGCCAGAATCAGCCCCAGCATTTT. Its translation: CASSIRQNQPQHF. This chain joins TRBV19 and TRBJ1-5; no firm D call. The V end lost 3 bases, the J end lost 4 bases, and 7 bases lay between the germline ends. CDR1 and CDR2 (germline): LNHDA, SQIVND (reference sequence). The CDR3 has 13 residues.

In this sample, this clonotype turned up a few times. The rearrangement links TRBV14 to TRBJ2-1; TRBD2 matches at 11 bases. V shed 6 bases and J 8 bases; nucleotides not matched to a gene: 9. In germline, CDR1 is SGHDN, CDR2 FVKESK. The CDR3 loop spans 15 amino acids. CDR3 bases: TGTGCCAGCAGTAATAGCGGGAGGGTTCGGCATGAGCAGTTCTTC. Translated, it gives CASSNSGRVRHEQFF.

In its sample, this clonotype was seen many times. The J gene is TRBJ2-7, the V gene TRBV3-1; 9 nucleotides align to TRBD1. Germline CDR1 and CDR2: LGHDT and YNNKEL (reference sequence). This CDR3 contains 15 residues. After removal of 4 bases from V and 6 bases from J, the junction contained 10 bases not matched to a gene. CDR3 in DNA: TGTGCCAGCAGCCGGTGGTACAGGGGGCTCCCCGAGCAGTACTTC. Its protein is CASSRWYRGLPEQYF.

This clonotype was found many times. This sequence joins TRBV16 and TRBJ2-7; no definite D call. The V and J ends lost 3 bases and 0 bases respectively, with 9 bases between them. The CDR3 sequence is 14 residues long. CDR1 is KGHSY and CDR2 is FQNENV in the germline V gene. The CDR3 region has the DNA TGTGCCAGCAGCCAGGTCCACGACTCCTACGAGCAGTACTTC. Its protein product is CASSQVHDSYEQYF.

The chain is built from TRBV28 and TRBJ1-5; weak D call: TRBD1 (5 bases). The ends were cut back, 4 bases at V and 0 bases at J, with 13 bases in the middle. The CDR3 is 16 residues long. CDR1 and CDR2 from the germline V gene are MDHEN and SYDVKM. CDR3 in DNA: TGTGCCAGCAGTTCTCAGGGCCGGGGTAGCAATCAGCCCCAGCATTTT. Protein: CASSSQGRGSNQPQHF.

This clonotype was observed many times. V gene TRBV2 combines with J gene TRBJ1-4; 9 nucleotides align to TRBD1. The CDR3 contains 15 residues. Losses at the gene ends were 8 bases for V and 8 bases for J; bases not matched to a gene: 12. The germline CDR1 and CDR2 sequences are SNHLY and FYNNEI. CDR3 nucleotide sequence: TGTGCCAGCGCCGGGACAGGGAAAGTACTCGAAAAACTGTTTTTT. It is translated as CASAGTGKVLEKLFF.

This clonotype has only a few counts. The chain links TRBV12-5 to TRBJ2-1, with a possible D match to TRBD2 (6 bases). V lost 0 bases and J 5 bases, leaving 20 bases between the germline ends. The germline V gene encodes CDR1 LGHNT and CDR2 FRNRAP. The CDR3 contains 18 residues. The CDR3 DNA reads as TGTGCTAGTGGTTTGGTACTGACGGACCGGGACTTCAACAATGAGCAGTTCTTC. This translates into CASGLVLTDRDFNNEQFF.

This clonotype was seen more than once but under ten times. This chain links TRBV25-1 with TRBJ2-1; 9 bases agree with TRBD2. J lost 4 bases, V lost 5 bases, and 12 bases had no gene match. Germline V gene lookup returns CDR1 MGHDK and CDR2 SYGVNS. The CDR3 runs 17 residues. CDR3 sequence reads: CASSPGVAGGIYNEQFF. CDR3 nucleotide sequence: TGTGCCAGCAGTCCCGGAGTTGCGGGAGGGATATACAATGAGCAGTTCTTC.

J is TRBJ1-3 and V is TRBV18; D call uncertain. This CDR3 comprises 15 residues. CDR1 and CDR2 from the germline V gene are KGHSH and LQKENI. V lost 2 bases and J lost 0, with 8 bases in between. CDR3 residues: CASSPDVFSGNTIYF. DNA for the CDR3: TGTGCCAGCTCACCAGACGTTTTCTCTGGAAACACCATATATTTT.

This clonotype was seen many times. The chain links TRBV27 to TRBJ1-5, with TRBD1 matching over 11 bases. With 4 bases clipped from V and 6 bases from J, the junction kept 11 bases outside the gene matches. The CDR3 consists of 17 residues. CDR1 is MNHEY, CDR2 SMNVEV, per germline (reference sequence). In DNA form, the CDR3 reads TGTGCCAGCAGTTCCCGGACAGGGGGCCCGCAGAGTCAGCCCCAGCATTTT. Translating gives CASSSRTGGPQSQPQHF.

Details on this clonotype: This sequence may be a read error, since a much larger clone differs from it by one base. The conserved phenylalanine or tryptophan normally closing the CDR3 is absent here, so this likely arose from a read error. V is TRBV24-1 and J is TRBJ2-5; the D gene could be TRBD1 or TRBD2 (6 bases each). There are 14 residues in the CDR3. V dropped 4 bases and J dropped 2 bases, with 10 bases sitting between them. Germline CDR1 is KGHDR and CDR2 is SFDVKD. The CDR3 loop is CATSDPGAQETQYL. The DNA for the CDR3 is TGTGCCACCAGTGACCCGGGGGCACAAGAGACCCAGTACCTC.

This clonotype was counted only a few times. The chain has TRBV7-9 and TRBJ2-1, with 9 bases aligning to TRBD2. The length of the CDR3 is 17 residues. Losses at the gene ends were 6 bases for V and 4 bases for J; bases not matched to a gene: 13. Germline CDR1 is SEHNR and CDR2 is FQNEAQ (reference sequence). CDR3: CASSSGSPPVRYNEQFF. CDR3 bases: TGTGCCAGCAGTAGCGGGAGCCCTCCGGTAAGGTACAATGAGCAGTTCTTC.